What follows are 7 T cell receptor beta chains derived from one specimen sequenced in a study of blood T cell repertoires in COVID-19. Here immunoSEQ multiplex PCR was the method, and the copy in TCRdb shows in-frame clones only, minus some. The sample lists about 120,000 clones, around 78% occurring once. Sequencing was performed on peripheral blood. Receptors originate from a man younger than 45 with acute or convalescent COVID-19.

The rearrangement uses TRBV3-1 (or the pseudogene TRBV3-2) and TRBJ2-7; 8 bases map to TRBD2. The V segment lost 2 bases and the J segment 7 bases; nucleotides outside the gene matches: 4. The CDR3 has 13 residues. Germline assignment: CDR1 LGHDT and CDR2 YNNKEL (reference sequence). DNA for the CDR3: TGTGCCAGCAGCCAATATACTAGCGGAGAGCAGTACGTC. Its translation is CASSQYTSGEQYV.

This clone was counted a few times. This chain joins TRBV4-3 and TRBJ2-1; D might be TRBD2 (5 bases). The length of the CDR3 is 18 residues. Trimming stripped 0 bases from V and 3 bases from J, with 18 bases between. Germline CDR1 and CDR2: LGHNA and YSLEER. CDR3 bases: TGCGCCAGCAGCCAAGATCCCAGCACGGTTGGAGGCTACAATGAGCAGTTCTTC. This gives the protein CASSQDPSTVGGYNEQFF.

With respect to this clone: The same CDR3 also results from other DNA sequences found in this sample. The V call is TRBV5-1, the J call TRBJ1-2; TRBD1 matches at 9 bases. This CDR3 comprises 15 residues. With 0 bases clipped from V and 2 bases from J, the junction kept 2 bases outside the gene matches. Looked up from germline, CDR1 is SGHRS and CDR2 is YFSETQ. The CDR3 sequence: CASSLGTGANYGYTF. The CDR3 DNA is TGCGCCAGCAGCTTGGGGACAGGGGCAAACTATGGCTACACCTTC. Drawing the rest from reference TRBV5-1 and TRBJ1-2, the complete variable domain is KAGVTQTPRYLIKTRGQQVTLSCSPISGHRSVSWYQQTPGQGLQFLFEYFSETQRNKGNFPGRFSGRQFSNSRSEMNVSTLELGDSALYLCASSLGTGANYGYTFGSGTRLTVV.

This chain uses TRBV7-9 with TRBJ2-3; weak D call: TRBD2 (7 bases). Germline lookup yields CDR1 SEHNR and CDR2 FQNEAQ (reference sequence). The V gene lost 5 bases and the J gene lost 6 bases, with 18 bases spanning the gap. The CDR3 length is 15 residues. The CDR3 reads CASSRGGASSDTQYF. Here the CDR3 DNA reads TGTGCCAGCAGCCGAGGGGGGGCCAGTTCGGATACGCAGTATTTT.

V is TRBV9 and J is TRBJ1-2, with D hard to call. Trimming shortened V by 0 bases and J by 2 bases, and 8 bases separated the two germline ends. CDR1 is SGDLS, CDR2 YYNGEE, per germline. This CDR3 has 14 amino acids. This CDR3 is CASSVDSQNYGYTF. The CDR3 nucleotides read TGTGCCAGCAGCGTAGATAGCCAGAACTATGGCTACACCTTC. The full variable domain, its missing parts supplied by reference TRBV9 and TRBJ1-2, is DSGVTQTPKHLITATGQRVTLRCSPRSGDLSVYWYQQSLDQGLQFLIQYYNGEERAKGNILERFSAQQFPDLHSELNLSSLELGDSALYFCASSVDSQNYGYTFGSGTRLTVV.

This chain uses TRBV5-7 with TRBJ1-4; D gene ambiguous. TRBV5-7 has ORF status, its function being uncertain. V was clipped by 3 bases and J by 6 bases, with 15 bases between them. CDR3 size: 15 residues. CDR3: CASSSRPLPYEKLFF. The CDR3 DNA is TGTGCCAGCAGCTCTAGACCCCTCCCATATGAAAAACTGTTTTTT.

Here the CDR3 DNA reads TGCGCCAGCAGCCAAGAATGGAACAGGGACTCCTACGAGCAGTACTTC. It codes for CASSQEWNRDSYEQYF. The V call is TRBV4-1, the J call TRBJ2-7, with D possibly TRBD1 on 6 matching bases. Germline values: CDR1 MGHRA, CDR2 YSYEKL. Trimming took off 0 bases at V and 0 bases at J, with 12 bases between the two ends. The CDR3 consists of 16 residues.